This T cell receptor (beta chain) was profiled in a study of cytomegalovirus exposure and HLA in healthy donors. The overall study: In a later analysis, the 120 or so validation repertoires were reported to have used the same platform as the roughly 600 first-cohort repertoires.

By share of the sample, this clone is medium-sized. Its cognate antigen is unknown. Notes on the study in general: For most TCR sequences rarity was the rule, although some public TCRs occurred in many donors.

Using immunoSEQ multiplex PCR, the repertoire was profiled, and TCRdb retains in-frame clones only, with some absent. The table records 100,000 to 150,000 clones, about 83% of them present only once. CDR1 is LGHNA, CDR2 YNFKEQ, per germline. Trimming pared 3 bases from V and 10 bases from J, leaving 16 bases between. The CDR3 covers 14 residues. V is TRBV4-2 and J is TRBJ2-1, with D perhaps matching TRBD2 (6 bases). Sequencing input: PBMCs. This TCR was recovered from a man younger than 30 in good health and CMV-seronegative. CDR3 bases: TGTGCCAGCAGCCATTACTCGGACTATTTAGAGCAGTTCTTC. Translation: CASSHYSDYLEQFF.